The following is a T cell receptor (beta chain) sequence with its context. Antigen: not known. The entry originates in a study of somatic mutations in cytotoxic T cells in rheumatoid arthritis. Study-level background: A subset of V beta antibody-stained T-cell populations was isolated by flow sorting, reaching nearly 100% purity, and this subset included V beta1+ cells that went on to TCRB sequencing. Whole-study findings and limits: Over 20% of CD8+ cells belonged to the largest CD8+ clone in about an eighth of the 65 patients.

The CDR3 has 13 residues. V was shortened by 7 bases and J by 4 bases, with 11 bases between the two germline ends. Germline V lookup: CDR1 MGHDK, CDR2 SYGVNS. The investigators isolated CD4+ and CD8+ cells by positive magnetic bead selection and checked their purity by flow cytometry. Per the original methods: Large patient CD8+ clones, those above 1%, rarely matched published virus-specific TCRB sequences. The assay was immunoSEQ multiplex PCR, and TCRdb's table has in-frame clones only and misses some. V and J calls and clone size come straight from that table; D and trimming were deduced from the DNA. Of about 6,300 clones in the sample, about 80% were seen once.

The chain employs TRBV25-1 and TRBJ2-4, with D possibly being TRBD1 or TRBD2 (6 bases each). The sequence came from a woman in her seventies with rheumatoid arthritis. The sequences come from CD8+ T cells sorted from blood, collected at a follow-up visit. The CDR3 bases are TGTGCCAGCAAGGGGGGAGCTAAAAACATTCAGTACTTC. It encodes CASKGGAKNIQYF.